These 3 T cell receptor beta chains came from one sample sequenced in a study of blood T cell repertoires in COVID-19. TCRdb's copy holds only in-frame clones and misses some; the assay was immunoSEQ multiplex PCR. The table has fewer than 150,000 clones, more than 70% seen once; the top ten hold under 9%. The sequenced sample was peripheral blood. The receptors stem from a woman in her 70s who had recovered from COVID-19.

The chain carries TRBV7-2 and TRBJ2-7; a possible D gene is TRBD2 (6 bases). The germline V gene encodes CDR1 SGHTA and CDR2 FQGNSA. The CDR3 has 16 residues. V was shortened by 2 bases and J by 9 bases, with 23 bases between the two germline ends. Here the CDR3 reads CASSLLPEGGGPGQYF. The CDR3 nucleotides are TGTGCCAGCAGCTTATTGCCGGAGGGCGGCGGTCCTGGGCAGTACTTC. The variable domain in full, completed from reference TRBV7-2 and TRBJ2-7, reads GAGVSQSPSNKVTEKGKDVELRCDPISGHTALYWYRQSLGQGLEFLIYFQGNSAPDKSGLPSDRFSAERTGGSVSTLTIQRTQQEDSAVYLCASSLLPEGGGPGQYFGPGTRLTVT.

This chain links TRBV7-9 with TRBJ2-3; perhaps TRBD1 as D (6 bases). The CDR3 covers 16 residues. Trimming stripped 4 bases from V and 2 bases from J, with 16 bases between. Looked up from germline, CDR1 is SEHNR and CDR2 is FQNEAQ (reference sequence). As DNA, the CDR3 is TGTGCCAGCAGCTCCGGACAGTCCTATTCCACAGATACGCAGTATTTT. This translates into CASSSGQSYSTDTQYF.

J is TRBJ2-1 and V is TRBV11-1; 7 bases are shared with TRBD1. J gave up 2 bases and V 1 base, and 2 bases lay outside the gene matches. This CDR3 is built from 15 residues. Germline CDR1 reads SGHAT; CDR2 reads FQDESV (reference sequence). The CDR3 here is CASSLDGTAYNEQFF. CDR3 sequence (DNA): TGTGCCAGCAGCTTAGATGGGACAGCCTACAATGAGCAGTTCTTC. Looking up the rest from reference TRBV11-1 and TRBJ2-1 gives the full variable domain: EAEVAQSPRYKITEKSQAVAFWCDPISGHATLYWYRQILGQGPELLVQFQDESVVDDSQLPKDRFSAERLKGVDSTLKIQPAELGDSAMYLCASSLDGTAYNEQFFGPGTRLTVL.